The rows below give T cell receptor beta chains drawn from one sample of a study of a mutant IDH1 vaccine in newly diagnosed glioma. For these TCRs, the target antigens are not known. Profiling relied on immunoSEQ multiplex PCR, and the TCRdb table lists in-frame clones only, not all of them. The sample records some 55,000 clones, around 90% being singletons. This specimen was PBMCs, taken from a glioma patient whose treatment included an IDH1 peptide vaccine. The receptors shown here come from a woman between 40 and 55 years old with glioma. CDR3s include the opening cysteine and the closing phenylalanine or tryptophan. D genes are given only for firm matches.

j_call v_call d_call cdr3_aa
TRBJ2-3 TRBV7-8 TRBD2 CASSPGGNTDTQYF
TRBJ1-4 TRBV30 TRBD1 CAWSRTGSREKLFF
TRBJ1-4 TRBV27 . CASSLLPGEKLFF
TRBJ1-5 TRBV30 . CAWSATSLSNQPQHF
TRBJ1-1 TRBV5-5 . CAAGREGNTEAFF
TRBJ2-2 TRBV4-3 . CASSPPRVNTGELFF
TRBJ1-2 TRBV6-4 . CASSPDGRYGYTF
TRBJ1-1 TRBV10-2 . CASSRSTGSTEAFF
TRBJ2-7 TRBV29-1 . CSVLGGRGEQYF
TRBJ1-2 TRBV15 . CATSTLLDGYTF
TRBJ2-7 TRBV28 . CASSLPGHQNSYEQYF
TRBJ2-5 TRBV5-4 . CASSLGGGGSQETQYF
TRBJ2-5 TRBV6-5 TRBD1 CASSYRGTGGKETQYF
TRBJ1-1 TRBV7-9 . CASSPAGEAFF
TRBJ2-7 TRBV29-1 TRBD1 CSVVGQGAYEQYF
TRBJ2-2 TRBV4-3 . CASSRIEDSGELFF
TRBJ1-1 TRBV2 . CASTVPGPALTEAFF
TRBJ1-2 TRBV2 . CASSEDSFYGYTF
TRBJ1-5 TRBV6-5 . CASSYSDSQPQHF
TRBJ1-1 TRBV9 . CASSVGGQVQSHSNTEAFF
TRBJ2-5 TRBV2 . CASSPDQYQETQYF
TRBJ2-3 TRBV14 TRBD1 CASSQAGQFTDTQYF
TRBJ2-7 TRBV5-4 . CASSFEDAENPYEQYF
TRBJ2-7 TRBV6-1 . CASTDSPRYEQYF
TRBJ1-3 TRBV5-4 TRBD1 CASSLGTGAAGNTIYF
TRBJ2-1 TRBV25-1 . CASVEEGQQTNNEQFF
TRBJ2-1 TRBV7-9 . CASSLSVGEQFF
TRBJ2-1 TRBV6-5 TRBD1 CASSSRDRGLDNEQFF
TRBJ1-1 TRBV5-1 . CASSRRVGLRDTEAFF
TRBJ2-1 TRBV2 TRBD2 CASREPGLGSGEQFF
TRBJ2-1 TRBV9 . CASSVRAVYNEQFF
TRBJ1-2 TRBV29-1 TRBD1 CSVQGAFGLGYTF
TRBJ2-5 TRBV5-4 . CASSSWSLGAQYF
TRBJ1-1 TRBV6-6 TRBD1 CASSYPTGEGTEAFF
TRBJ1-5 TRBV6-6 . CASSFDRGGDQPQHF
TRBJ1-2 TRBV4-3 . CASSQKGTNYGYTF
TRBJ1-2 TRBV18 TRBD1 CASSQGQGGYGYTF
TRBJ2-7 TRBV20-1 . CSARHGKEQYF
TRBJ1-2 TRBV25-1 TRBD1 CASSTGQPYGYTF
TRBJ2-7 TRBV7-8 . CASSSPYRTVYEQYF
TRBJ2-7 TRBV18 . CASSPEWGEQYF
TRBJ2-7 TRBV6-5 TRBD2 CASRTGTRTYEQYF
TRBJ2-5 TRBV5-1 TRBD2 CARTERGATMKTQYF
TRBJ2-7 TRBV30 . CAWSSGYEQYF
TRBJ1-4 TRBV10-3 . CAISDRGEGGEKLFF
TRBJ1-1 TRBV27 . CASSSASDGRNTEAFF
TRBJ2-5 TRBV7-8 . CASSLPYVGETQYF
TRBJ2-7 TRBV6-6 . CASGDSYEQYF
TRBJ2-6 TRBV5-1 . CASSPQTISSSGANVLTF
TRBJ2-7 TRBV4-3 TRBD2 CASSQGRGGFEQYF
TRBJ1-1 TRBV2 TRBD1 CASSESDTGGTEAFF
TRBJ2-7 TRBV7-8 . CASSPLGRTSYEQYF
TRBJ1-5 TRBV23-1 . CASSQSRGSYRQTGVYSNQPQHF
TRBJ1-1 TRBV5-4 . CASSLARSQNTEAFF